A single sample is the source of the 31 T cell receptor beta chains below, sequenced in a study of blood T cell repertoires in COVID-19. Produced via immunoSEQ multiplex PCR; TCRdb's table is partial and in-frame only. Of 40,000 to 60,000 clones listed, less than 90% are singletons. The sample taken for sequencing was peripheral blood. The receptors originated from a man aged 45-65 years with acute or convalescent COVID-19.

The CDR3 sequence is CASSSRLNSNQPQHF. Written as DNA, the CDR3 is TGTGCCAGCAGTTCCCGACTGAATAGCAATCAGCCCCAGCATTTT. This chain connects TRBV27 to TRBJ1-5; D unclear. This CDR3 has 15 residues. Deletions cut 4 bases from V and 0 bases from J, with 10 bases between. Germline CDR1 and CDR2: MNHEY and SMNVEV (reference sequence).

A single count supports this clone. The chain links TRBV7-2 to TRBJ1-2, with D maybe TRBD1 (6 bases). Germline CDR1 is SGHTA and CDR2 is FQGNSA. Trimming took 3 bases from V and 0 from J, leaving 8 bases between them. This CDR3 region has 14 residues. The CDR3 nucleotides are TGTGCCAGCAGCTTGCGGACAGCTAACTATGGCTACACCTTC. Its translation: CASSLRTANYGYTF.

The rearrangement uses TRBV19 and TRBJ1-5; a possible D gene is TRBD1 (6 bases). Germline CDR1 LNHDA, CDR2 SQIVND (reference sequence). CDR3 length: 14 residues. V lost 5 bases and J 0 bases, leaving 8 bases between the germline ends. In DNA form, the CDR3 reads TGTGCCAGTAGTCGAGGGGGTAGCAATCAGCCCCAGCATTTT. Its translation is CASSRGGSNQPQHF.

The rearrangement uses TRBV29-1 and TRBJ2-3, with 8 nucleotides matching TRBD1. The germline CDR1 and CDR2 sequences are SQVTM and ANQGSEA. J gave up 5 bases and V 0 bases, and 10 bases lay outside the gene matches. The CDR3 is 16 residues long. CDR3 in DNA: TGCAGCGTTGAAGACGGGGACAGGTCGTGGGGAGATACGCAGTATTTT. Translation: CSVEDGDRSWGDTQYF.

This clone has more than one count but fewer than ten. The chain's CDR3 is CASSVDRGLGGYTF. The CDR3 DNA reads TGTGCCAGCAGCGTAGACAGGGGGCTCGGTGGCTACACCTTC. The chain employs TRBV7-2 and TRBJ1-2; 10 positions agree with TRBD1. Germline assignment: CDR1 SGHTA and CDR2 FQGNSA. With 5 bases clipped from V and 7 bases from J, the junction kept 7 bases outside the gene matches. The CDR3 totals 14 residues. The whole variable domain, remainder taken from reference TRBV7-2 and TRBJ1-2, is GAGVSQSPSNKVTEKGKDVELRCDPISGHTALYWYRQSLGQGLEFLIYFQGNSAPDKSGLPSDRFSAERTGGSVSTLTIQRTQQEDSAVYLCASSVDRGLGGYTFGSGTRLTVV.

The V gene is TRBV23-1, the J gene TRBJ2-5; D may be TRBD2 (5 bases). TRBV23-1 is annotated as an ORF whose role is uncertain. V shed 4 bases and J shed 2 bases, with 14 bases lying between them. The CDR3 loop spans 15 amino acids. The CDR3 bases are TGCGCCAGCAGTCGAGGGCAAGCGAAGCAAGAGACCCAGTACTTC. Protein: CASSRGQAKQETQYF.

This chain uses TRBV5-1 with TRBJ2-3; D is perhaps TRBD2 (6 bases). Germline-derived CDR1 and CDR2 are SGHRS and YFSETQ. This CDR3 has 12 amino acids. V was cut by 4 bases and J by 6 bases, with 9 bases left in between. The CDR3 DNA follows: TGCGCCAGCAGCGTCGCGGGGGATACGCAGTATTTT. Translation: CASSVAGDTQYF.

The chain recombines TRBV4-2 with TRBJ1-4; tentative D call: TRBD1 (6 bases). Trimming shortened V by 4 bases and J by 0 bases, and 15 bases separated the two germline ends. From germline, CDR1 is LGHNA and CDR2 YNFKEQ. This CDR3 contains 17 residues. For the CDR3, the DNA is TGTGCCAGCAGCCCTCAGGGGTGGGGCGCAACTAATGAAAAACTGTTTTTT. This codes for CASSPQGWGATNEKLFF.

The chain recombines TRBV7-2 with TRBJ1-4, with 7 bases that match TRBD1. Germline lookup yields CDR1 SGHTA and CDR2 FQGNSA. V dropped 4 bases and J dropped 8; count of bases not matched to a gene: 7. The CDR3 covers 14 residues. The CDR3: CASSSTGPMEKLFF. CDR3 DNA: TGTGCCAGCAGCTCGACAGGGCCCATGGAAAAACTGTTTTTT.

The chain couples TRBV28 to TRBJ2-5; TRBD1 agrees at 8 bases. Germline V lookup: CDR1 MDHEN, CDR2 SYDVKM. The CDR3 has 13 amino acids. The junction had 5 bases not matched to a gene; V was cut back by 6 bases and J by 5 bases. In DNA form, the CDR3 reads TGTGCCAGCAGAGACAGGGGTCGGGAGACCCAGTACTTC. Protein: CASRDRGRETQYF. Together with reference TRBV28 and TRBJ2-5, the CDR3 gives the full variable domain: DVKVTQSSRYLVKRTGEKVFLECVQDMDHENMFWYRQDPGLGLRLIYFSYDVKMKEKGDIPEGYSVSREKKERFSLILESASTNQTSMYLCASRDRGRETQYFGPGTRLLVL.

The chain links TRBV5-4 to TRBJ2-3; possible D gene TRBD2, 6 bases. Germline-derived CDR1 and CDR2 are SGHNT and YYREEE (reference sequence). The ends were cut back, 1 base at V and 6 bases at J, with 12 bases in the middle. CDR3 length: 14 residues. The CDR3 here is CASSLWGSGDTQYF. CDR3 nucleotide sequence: TGTGCCAGCAGCTTGTGGGGGAGCGGGGATACGCAGTATTTT.

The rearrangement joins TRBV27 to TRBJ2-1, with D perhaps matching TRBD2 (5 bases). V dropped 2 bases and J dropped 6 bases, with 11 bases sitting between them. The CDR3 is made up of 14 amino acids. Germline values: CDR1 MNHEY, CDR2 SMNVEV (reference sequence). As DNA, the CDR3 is TGTGCCAGCAGTTTAAACCGGGGTAGCAATGAGCAGTTCTTC. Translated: CASSLNRGSNEQFF.

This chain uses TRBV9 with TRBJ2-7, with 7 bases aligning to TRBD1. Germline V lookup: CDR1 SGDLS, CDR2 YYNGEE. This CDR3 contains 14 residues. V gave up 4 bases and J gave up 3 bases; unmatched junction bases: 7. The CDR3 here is CASSFTGVSYEQYF. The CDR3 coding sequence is TGTGCCAGCAGCTTTACAGGGGTAAGCTACGAGCAGTACTTC.

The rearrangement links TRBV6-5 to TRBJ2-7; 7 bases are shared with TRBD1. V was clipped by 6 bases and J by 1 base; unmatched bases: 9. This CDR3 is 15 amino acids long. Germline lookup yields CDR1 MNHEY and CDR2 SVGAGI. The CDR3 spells CASRRGQDISYEQYF. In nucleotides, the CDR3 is TGTGCCAGCAGGCGCGGACAGGACATTTCCTACGAGCAGTACTTC.

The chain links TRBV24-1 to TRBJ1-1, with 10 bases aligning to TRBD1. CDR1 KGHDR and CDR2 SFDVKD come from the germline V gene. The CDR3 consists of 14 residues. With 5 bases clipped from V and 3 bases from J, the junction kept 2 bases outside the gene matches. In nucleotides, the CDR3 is TGTGCCACCAGTGGGGGGACAGGGGACACTGAAGCTTTCTTT. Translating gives CATSGGTGDTEAFF.

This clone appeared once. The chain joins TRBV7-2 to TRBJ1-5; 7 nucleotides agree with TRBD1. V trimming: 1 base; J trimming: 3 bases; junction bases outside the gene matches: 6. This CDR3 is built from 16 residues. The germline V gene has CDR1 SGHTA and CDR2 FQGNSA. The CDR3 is CASSLVAGGNNQPQHF. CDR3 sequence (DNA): TGTGCCAGCAGCTTAGTGGCAGGGGGAAACAATCAGCCCCAGCATTTT. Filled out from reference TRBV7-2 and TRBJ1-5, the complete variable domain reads GAGVSQSPSNKVTEKGKDVELRCDPISGHTALYWYRQSLGQGLEFLIYFQGNSAPDKSGLPSDRFSAERTGGSVSTLTIQRTQQEDSAVYLCASSLVAGGNNQPQHFGDGTRLSIL.

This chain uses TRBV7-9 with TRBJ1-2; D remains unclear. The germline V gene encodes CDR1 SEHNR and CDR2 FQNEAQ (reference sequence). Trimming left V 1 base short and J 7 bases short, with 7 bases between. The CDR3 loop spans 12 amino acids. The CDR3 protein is CASSLDTVGYTF. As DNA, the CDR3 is TGTGCCAGCAGCTTAGACACAGTTGGCTACACCTTC.

In DNA, the CDR3 is TGTGCCAGCAACAGGGGAGGAGAGACCCAGTACTTC. It encodes CASNRGGETQYF. The chain combines TRBV25-1 with TRBJ2-5; D perhaps matches TRBD1 (7 bases). Germline V gene sequence: CDR1 MGHDK, CDR2 SYGVNS. Trimming removed 7 bases from V and 4 bases from J, with 10 bases in between. The CDR3 is made up of 12 amino acids.

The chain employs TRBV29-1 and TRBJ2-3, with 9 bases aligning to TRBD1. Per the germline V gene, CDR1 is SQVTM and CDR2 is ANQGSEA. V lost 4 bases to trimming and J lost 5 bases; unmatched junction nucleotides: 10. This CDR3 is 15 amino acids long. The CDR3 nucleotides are TGCAGCGTTGTTGGGGACAGGGTCGAGCGAGATACGCAGTATTTT. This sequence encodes CSVVGDRVERDTQYF.

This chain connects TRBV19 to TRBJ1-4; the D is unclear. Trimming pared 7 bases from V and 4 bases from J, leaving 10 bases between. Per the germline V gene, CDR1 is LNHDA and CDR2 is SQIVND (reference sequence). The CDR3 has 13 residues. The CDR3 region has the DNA TGTGCCAGTAACTCGAGGGATAATGAAAAACTGTTTTTT. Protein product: CASNSRDNEKLFF.

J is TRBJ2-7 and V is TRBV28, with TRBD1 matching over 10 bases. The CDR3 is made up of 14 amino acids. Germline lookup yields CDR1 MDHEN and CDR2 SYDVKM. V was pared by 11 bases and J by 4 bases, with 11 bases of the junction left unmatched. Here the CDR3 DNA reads TGTGCCTGTCAAGCCTTGGGACAGGGGTACGAGCAGTACTTC. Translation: CACQALGQGYEQYF.

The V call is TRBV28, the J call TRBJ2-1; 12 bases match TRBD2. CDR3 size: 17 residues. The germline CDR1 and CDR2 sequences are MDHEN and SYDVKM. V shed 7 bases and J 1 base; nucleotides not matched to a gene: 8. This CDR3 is CASTFGLAGISYNEQFF. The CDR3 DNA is TGTGCCAGCACCTTCGGACTAGCGGGGATATCCTACAATGAGCAGTTCTTC.

CDR3 region: CASSLGLAGNEQFF. The CDR3 DNA follows: TGCGCCAGCAGCCTAGGACTAGCGGGCAATGAGCAGTTCTTC. The chain carries TRBV4-3 and TRBJ2-1; 11 nucleotides align to TRBD2. The ends lost 4 bases at V and 6 bases at J; junction bases unmatched: 2. This CDR3 region has 14 residues. Looked up from germline, CDR1 is LGHNA and CDR2 is YSLEER.

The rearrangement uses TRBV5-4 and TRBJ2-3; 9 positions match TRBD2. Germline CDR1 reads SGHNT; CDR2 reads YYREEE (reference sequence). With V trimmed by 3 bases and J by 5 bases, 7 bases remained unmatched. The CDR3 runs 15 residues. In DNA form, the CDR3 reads TGTGCCAGCAGCTGGCGGGGGGGCCAGGGAGATACGCAGTATTTT. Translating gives CASSWRGGQGDTQYF.

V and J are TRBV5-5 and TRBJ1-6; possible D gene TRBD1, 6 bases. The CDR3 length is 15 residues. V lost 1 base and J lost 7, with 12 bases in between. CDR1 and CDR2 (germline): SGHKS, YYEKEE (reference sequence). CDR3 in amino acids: CASSLIDRLNSPLHF. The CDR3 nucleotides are TGTGCCAGCAGCTTGATAGACAGGTTAAATTCACCCCTCCACTTT.

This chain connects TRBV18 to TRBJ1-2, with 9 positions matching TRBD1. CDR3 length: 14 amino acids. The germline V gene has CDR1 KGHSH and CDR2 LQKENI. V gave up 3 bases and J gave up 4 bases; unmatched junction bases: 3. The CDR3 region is CASSPGTGIYGYTF. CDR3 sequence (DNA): TGTGCCAGCTCACCGGGGACAGGGATCTATGGCTACACCTTC.

CDR3 DNA: TGTGCCAGCCGCTCAGGGCGAGTTACTAGCACAGATACGCAGTATTTT. It encodes CASRSGRVTSTDTQYF. This rearrangement joins TRBV5-5 to TRBJ2-3; D might be TRBD1 (5 bases). V was pared by 7 bases and J by 0 bases, with 18 bases between. In germline, CDR1 is SGHKS, CDR2 YYEKEE (reference sequence). The CDR3 contains 16 residues.

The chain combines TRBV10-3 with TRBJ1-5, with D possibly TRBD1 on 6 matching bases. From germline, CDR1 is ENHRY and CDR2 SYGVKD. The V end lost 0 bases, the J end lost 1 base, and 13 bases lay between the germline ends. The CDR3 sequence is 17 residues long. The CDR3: CAISESGGGRSNQPQHF. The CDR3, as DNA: TGTGCCATCAGTGAGTCGGGGGGGGGCCGGAGCAATCAGCCCCAGCATTTT.

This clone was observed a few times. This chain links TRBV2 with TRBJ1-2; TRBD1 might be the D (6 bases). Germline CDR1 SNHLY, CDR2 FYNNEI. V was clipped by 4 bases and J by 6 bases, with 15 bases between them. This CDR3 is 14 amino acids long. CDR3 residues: CASSGSRGTDGYTF. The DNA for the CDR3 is TGTGCCAGCAGTGGGAGCAGGGGAACGGATGGCTACACCTTC.

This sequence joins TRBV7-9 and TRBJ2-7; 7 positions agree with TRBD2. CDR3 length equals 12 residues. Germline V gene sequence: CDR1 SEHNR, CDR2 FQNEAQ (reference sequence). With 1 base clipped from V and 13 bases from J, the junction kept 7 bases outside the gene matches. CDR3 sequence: CASSLVVGTTYF. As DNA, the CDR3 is TGTGCCAGCAGCTTAGTGGTTGGGACTACCTACTTC. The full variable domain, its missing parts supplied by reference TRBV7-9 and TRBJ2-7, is DTGVSQNPRHKITKRGQNVTFRCDPISEHNRLYWYRQTLGQGPEFLTYFQNEAQLEKSRLLSDRFSAERPKGSFSTLEIQRTEQGDSAMYLCASSLVVGTTYFGPGTRLTVT.

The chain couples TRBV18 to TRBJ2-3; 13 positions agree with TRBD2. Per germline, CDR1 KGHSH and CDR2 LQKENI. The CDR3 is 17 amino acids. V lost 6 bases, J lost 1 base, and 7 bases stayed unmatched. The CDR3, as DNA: TGTGCCAGCTCCCGGGGACTAGCGGGGCCAGGCACAGATACGCAGTATTTT. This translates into CASSRGLAGPGTDTQYF.